This T cell receptor beta chain comes out of a study of regulatory T cells in long-lasting Graves disease. The time point denotes: persistent/refractory GD, antithyroid drugs over 5 years with positive TRAb. PBMC-derived RNA was used for the TCR library. This clonotype showed up just once. What it binds is unknown. Building of the TCR beta libraries involved iRepertoire HTBI primers and Arm-PCR of CDR3 regions. TCRdb ran MiXCR on the multiplex PCR reads and lists one entry per CDR3 protein. Among about 430,000 distinct CDR3 sequences listed, over 20% were seen once. Whole-study results and caveats: Accuracy was possibly reduced by small sample size. Persistent disease was associated with favored TRBV28 usage and with favored use of TRBJ1-2 and TRBJ2-5. Persistent patients shared about 3,000 public clonotypes among themselves. Newly diagnosed patients shared fewer, at around 970.

The CDR3 extends over 14 amino acids. Trimming removed 4 bases from V and 3 bases from J, with 16 bases in between. CDR1 and CDR2 (germline): DFQATT, SNEGSKA (reference sequence). The material was peripheral blood mononuclear cells (PBMCs), obtained when the disease was refractory, from a patient treated with antithyroid drugs. This receptor was taken from a female donor with Graves disease. V usage is TRBV20-1 and J usage is TRBJ2-7; possible D gene TRBD1, 6 bases. The CDR3, as DNA: TGCAGTGCTACGGTGTCAGGGGTAGGCTACGAGCAGTACTTC. Amino acids: CSATVSGVGYEQYF.